This note documents a single T cell receptor beta chain sequence. What it binds is unknown. With 60 Vbeta and 13 Jbeta primers, the PCR was carried out. Measured with immunoSEQ multiplex PCR; TCRdb has only the in-frame clones, and not every one. Here the sample spans 100,000 to 150,000 clones, over 60% being singletons. The data stem from a study of cytomegalovirus exposure and HLA in healthy donors. Study findings and constraints: According to the study, 160 or so TCR beta chains were cytomegalovirus-associated.

Germline V gives CDR1 SNHLY, CDR2 FYNNEI. This CDR3 region has 14 residues. V was pared by 8 bases and J by 5 bases, with 8 bases of the junction left unmatched. Sequencing was done on a sample of PBMCs. The sequence derives from a man aged 18 to 29 in good health and CMV-seronegative. This chain connects TRBV2 to TRBJ2-5; TRBD1 matches at 10 bases. In DNA form, the CDR3 reads TGTGCCAGCCAAGGGACAGGGGCCCGGGAGACCCAGTACTTC. Translating it yields CASQGTGARETQYF.